Sequencing of this T cell receptor beta chain was carried out in a study of spatial heterogeneity in lung cancer. Overall study context: Follow-up PBMC specimens underwent sequencing when available; their median timing was around 24 months after resection.

Time point described: blood at routine non-recurrence follow-up after resection. TCRdb passed the 5' RACE reads through MiXCR, listing each CDR3 protein once. The table lists tens of thousands of distinct CDR3 sequences, approximately 8.9% of them singletons. The CDR3 has 14 residues. V lost 5 bases and J 6 bases, leaving 15 bases between the germline ends. Per germline, CDR1 SNHLY and CDR2 FYNNEI. The specimen comprised PBMCs, sampled at follow-up. The J gene is TRBJ2-3, the V gene TRBV2; D perhaps matches TRBD1 (6 bases). This TCR came from a female donor with early-stage non-small cell lung cancer. The CDR3 loop reads CASSTGTWGDTQYF. The CDR3 DNA reads as TGTGCCAGCAGTACAGGGACGTGGGGGGATACGCAGTATTTT.